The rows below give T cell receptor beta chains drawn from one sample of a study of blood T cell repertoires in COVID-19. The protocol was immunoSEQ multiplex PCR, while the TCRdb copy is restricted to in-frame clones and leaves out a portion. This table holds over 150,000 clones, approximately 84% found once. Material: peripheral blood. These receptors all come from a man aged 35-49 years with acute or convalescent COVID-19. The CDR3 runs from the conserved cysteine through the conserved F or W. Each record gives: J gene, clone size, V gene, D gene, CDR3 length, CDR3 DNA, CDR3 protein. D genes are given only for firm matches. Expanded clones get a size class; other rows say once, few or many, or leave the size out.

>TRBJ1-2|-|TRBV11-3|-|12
TGTGCCAGCAGCCGAAATGGTGGGCCTCTCACCTTC
CASSRNGGPLTF
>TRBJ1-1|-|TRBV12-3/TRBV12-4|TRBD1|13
TGTGCCAGCAGTCCCAGGGACAGGGAGAAAGCTTTCTTT
CASSPRDREKAFF
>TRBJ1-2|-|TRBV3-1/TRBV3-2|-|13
TGTGCCAGCAGCCCACAGGATTACTATGGCTACACCTTC
CASSPQDYYGYTF
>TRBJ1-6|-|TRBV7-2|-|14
TGTGCCAGCAGCTTAGGCAGGGCTAATTCACCCCTCCACTTT
CASSLGRANSPLHF
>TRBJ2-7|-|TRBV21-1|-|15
TGTGCCAGCCCCAGGAAGGCCCAGGGCTACTACGAGCAGTACTTC
CASPRKAQGYYEQYF
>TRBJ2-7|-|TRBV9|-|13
TGTGCCAGCAGTCCTACAGGGACCTACGAGCAGTACTTC
CASSPTGTYEQYF
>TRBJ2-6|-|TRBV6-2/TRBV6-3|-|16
TGTGCCAGCAGCCACGACGGGAGCTCTGGGGCCAACGTCCTGACTTTC
CASSHDGSSGANVLTF
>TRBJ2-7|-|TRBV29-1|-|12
TGCAGCGTCGGTCAACCCGGGTACGAGCAGTACTTC
CSVGQPGYEQYF
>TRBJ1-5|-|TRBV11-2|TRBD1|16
TGTGCCAGCAGTCGGGGGACAGGGGTTACAAATCAGCCCCAGCATTTT
CASSRGTGVTNQPQHF
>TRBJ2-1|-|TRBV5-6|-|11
TGTGCCAGCAGCTTGCAGGTTGAGCAGTTCTTC
CASSLQVEQFF
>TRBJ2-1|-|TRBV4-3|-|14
TGCGCCAGCAGCCAAGATCGCCTAGCCGGGGAGCAGTTCTTC
CASSQDRLAGEQFF
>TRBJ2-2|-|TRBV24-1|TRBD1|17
TGTGCCACCAGTTCCCCCGCCGGGACAGAGAACACCGGGGAGCTGTTTTTT
CATSSPAGTENTGELFF
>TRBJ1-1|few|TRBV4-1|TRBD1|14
TGCGCCAGCAGCCGCGGACAGGGGCGAGTTGAAGCTTTCTTT
CASSRGQGRVEAFF
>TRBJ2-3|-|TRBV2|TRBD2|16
TGTGCCAGCAGTTCACCTAGCGGGGGGGCCACAGATACGCAGTATTTT
CASSSPSGGATDTQYF
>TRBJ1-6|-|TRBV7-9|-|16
TGTGCCAGCCACGGGGGGGGCGCCGACTATAATTCACCCCTCCACTTT
CASHGGGADYNSPLHF
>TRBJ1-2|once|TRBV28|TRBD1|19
TGTGCCAGCAGTCTGACGGCCGGGACAGGGGGCAACAGTAACTATGGCTACACCTTC
CASSLTAGTGGNSNYGYTF
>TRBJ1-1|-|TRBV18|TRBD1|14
TGTGCCAGCTCCCGAGGACAGGGGGCAGGTGAAGCTTTCTTT
CASSRGQGAGEAFF
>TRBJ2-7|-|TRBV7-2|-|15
TGTGCCAGCAGGATGGATTCGGGAGCCATCCGCGAGCAGTACTTC
CASRMDSGAIREQYF
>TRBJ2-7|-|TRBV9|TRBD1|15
TGTGCCAGCAGCCCTTGGGACAGGGGAGAATCCGAGCAGTACTTC
CASSPWDRGESEQYF
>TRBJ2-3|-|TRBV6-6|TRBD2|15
TGTGCCAGCAGTTACCAAGTCGGGACTAGCGGGGCGCAGTATTTT
CASSYQVGTSGAQYF
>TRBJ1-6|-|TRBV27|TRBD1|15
TGTGCCAGCAGTTTAAATACAGGGGGCAATTCACCCCTCCACTTT
CASSLNTGGNSPLHF
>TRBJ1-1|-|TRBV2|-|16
TGTGCCAGCAGTGACGGGGTTAGGGCTGGGGTAACTGAAGCTTTCTTT
CASSDGVRAGVTEAFF
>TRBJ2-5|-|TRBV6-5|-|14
TGTGCCAGCGTACCCTGGGCCGGCGAAGAGACCCAGTACTTC
CASVPWAGEETQYF
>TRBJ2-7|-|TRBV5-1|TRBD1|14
TGCGCCAGCAGCTTGGCAGGGGGAGCCTACGAGCAGTACTTC
CASSLAGGAYEQYF
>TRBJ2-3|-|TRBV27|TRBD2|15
TGTGCCAGCAGTGAAGTGGGACTAGCTGGAGATACGCAGTATTTT
CASSEVGLAGDTQYF
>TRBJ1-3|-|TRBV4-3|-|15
TGCGCCAGCAGCCCTGGGAGGAGCTCTGGAAACACCATATATTTT
CASSPGRSSGNTIYF
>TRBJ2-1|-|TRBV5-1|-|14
TGCGCCAGCAGCTTGGAGCGGAACTACAATGAGCAGTTCTTC
CASSLERNYNEQFF
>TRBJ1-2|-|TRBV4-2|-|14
TGTGCCAGCAGCCAAGAACCTGGGACTCGGGGCTACACCTTC
CASSQEPGTRGYTF
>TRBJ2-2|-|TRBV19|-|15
TGTGCCAGTAGTATAGCCAGGTTTGACACCGGGGAGCTGTTTTTT
CASSIARFDTGELFF
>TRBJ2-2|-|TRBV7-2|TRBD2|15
TGTGCCAGCAGCCTTCTAGCGGGGGGAACCGGGGAGCTGTTTTTT
CASSLLAGGTGELFF
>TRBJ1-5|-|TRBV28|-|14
TGTGCCAGCACCGGGGGGGGAAGCAATCAGCCCCAGCATTTT
CASTGGGSNQPQHF
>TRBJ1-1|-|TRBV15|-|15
TGTGCCACCAGCAGCTCAGCGGGTAGGAACACTGAAGCTTTCTTT
CATSSSAGRNTEAFF
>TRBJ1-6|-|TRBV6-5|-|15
TGTGCCAGCAGTCTCCCCCTGGGGAGTACTTCACCCCTCCACTTT
CASSLPLGSTSPLHF
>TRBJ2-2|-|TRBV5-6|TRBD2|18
TGTGCCAGCAGCTGGGGACTAGCGGGGGGCCCGGGCACCGGGGAGCTGTTTTTT
CASSWGLAGGPGTGELFF
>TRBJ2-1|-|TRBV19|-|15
TGTGCCAGTAGTATTCAGCGGTCCTCCTACAATGAGCAGTTCTTC
CASSIQRSSYNEQFF
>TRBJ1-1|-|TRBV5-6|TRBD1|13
TGTGCCAGCAGCCCTGGGACAGGGATGATAGCTTTCTTT
CASSPGTGMIAFF
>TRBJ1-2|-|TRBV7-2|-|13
TGTGCCAGCAGCTTAGACGGGGTCGGCGGCTACACCTTC
CASSLDGVGGYTF
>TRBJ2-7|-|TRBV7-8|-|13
TGTGCCAGCAGCTTATTAAGGGGCCACGAGCAGTACTTC
CASSLLRGHEQYF
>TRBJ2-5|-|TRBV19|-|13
TGTGCCAGTAGCCAAGGCGCGGGGGAGACCCAGTACTTC
CASSQGAGETQYF